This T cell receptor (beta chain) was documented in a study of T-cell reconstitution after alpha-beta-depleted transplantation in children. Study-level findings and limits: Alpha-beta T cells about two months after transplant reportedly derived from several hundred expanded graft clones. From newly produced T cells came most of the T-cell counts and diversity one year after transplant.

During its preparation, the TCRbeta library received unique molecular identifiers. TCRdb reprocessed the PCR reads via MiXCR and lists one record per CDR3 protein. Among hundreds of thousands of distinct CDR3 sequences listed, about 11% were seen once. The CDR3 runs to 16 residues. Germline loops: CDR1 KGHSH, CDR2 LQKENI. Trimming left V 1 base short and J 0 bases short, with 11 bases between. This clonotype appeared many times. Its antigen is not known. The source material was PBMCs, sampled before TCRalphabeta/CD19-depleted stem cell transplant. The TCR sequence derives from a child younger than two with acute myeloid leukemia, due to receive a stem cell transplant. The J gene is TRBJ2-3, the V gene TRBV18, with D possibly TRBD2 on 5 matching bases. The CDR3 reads CASSPRPPGSTDTQYF. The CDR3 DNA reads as TGTGCCAGCTCACCACGGCCCCCGGGGAGCACAGATACGCAGTATTTT.